The 3 T cell receptor beta chains in this list originate from one sample, sequenced in a study of metastatic and nonmetastatic thyroid tumors. All patients were treatment-naive before thyroid surgery. TCRdb reassembled clones from the PCR reads with MiXCR. In the table there are about 89,000 clones, about an eighth of which are singletons. The specimen sequenced was tumor tissue. The receptors here all came from a female donor with papillary thyroid cancer or a benign thyroid nodule (not recorded which). Some clones in this sample may be carry-over from other donors' samples.

Ten or more counts support this clone. The gene calls are TRBV20-1 and TRBJ2-1; no firm D call. Germline V gene data show CDR1 as DFQATT and CDR2 as SNEGSKA (reference sequence). This CDR3 is 14 amino acids long. The V end lost 5 bases, the J end lost 0 bases, and 11 bases lay between the germline ends. The CDR3 reads CSARVGRSYNEQFF. The CDR3 DNA is TGCAGTGCTCGGGTCGGACGCTCCTACAATGAGCAGTTCTTC.

By proportion, this clone is hyperexpanded. This chain connects TRBV3-1 to TRBJ1-2; D is undetermined. V lost 4 bases and J lost 7, with 13 bases in between. The CDR3 sequence is 13 residues long. The germline CDR1 and CDR2 sequences are LGHDT and YNNKEL (reference sequence). DNA for the CDR3: TGTGCCAGCAGCCCCGGGGAAGAGGCTGGCTACACCTTC. Amino acid sequence: CASSPGEEAGYTF.

In its sample, this clone was seen many times. The gene calls are TRBV5-1 and TRBJ2-3; 13 positions match TRBD2. V lost 4 bases and J lost 3; bases outside the gene matches: 8. The CDR3 covers 17 residues. The germline CDR1 and CDR2 sequences are SGHRS and YFSETQ. In nucleotides, the CDR3 is TGCGCCAGCAGCCTCCAAGGGACTAGCGGGACAACAGATACGCAGTATTTT. Translating it yields CASSLQGTSGTTDTQYF.